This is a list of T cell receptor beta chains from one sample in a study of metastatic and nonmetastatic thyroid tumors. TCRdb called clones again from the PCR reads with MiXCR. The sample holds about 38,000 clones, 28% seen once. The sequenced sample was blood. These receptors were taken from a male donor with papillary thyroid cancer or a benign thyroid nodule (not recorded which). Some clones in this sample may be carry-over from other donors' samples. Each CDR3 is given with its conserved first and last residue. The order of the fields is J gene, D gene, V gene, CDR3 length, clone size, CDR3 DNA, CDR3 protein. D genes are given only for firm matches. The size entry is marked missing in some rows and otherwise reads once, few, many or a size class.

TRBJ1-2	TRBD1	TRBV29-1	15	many	TGCAGCGTTTCCGTCCGAGGACAGGGGACCTATGGCTACACCTTC	CSVSVRGQGTYGYTF
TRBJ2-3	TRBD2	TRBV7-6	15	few	TGTGCCAGCAGCTTAGTAGCGGGGGCAACAGATACGCAGTATTTT	CASSLVAGATDTQYF
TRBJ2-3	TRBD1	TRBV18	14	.	TGTGCCAGCTCAGGGACAGGGGCCACAGATACGCAGTATTTT	CASSGTGATDTQYF
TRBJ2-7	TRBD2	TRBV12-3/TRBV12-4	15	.	TGTGCCAGCAGTTTCGATATAGCGGGTGCCTACGAGCAGTACTTC	CASSFDIAGAYEQYF
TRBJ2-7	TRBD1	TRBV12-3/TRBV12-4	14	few	TGTGCCAGCAGTTCCCGGGACAGGGTTAACGAGCATTACTTC	CASSSRDRVNEHYF
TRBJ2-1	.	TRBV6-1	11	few	TGTTTCGTAGGATCCTACAATGAGCGGTTCTTC	CFVGSYNERFF
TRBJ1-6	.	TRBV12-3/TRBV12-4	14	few	TGTGCCAGCAGTTTACGGGGGAGGGATCCACCCCTCCACTTT	CASSLRGRDPPLHF
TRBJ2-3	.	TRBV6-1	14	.	TGTGCCAGCAGTGAAAGAGGAGGCACAGATACGCAGTATTTT	CASSERGGTDTQYF
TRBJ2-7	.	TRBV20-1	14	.	TGCAGTGCTCAGAAGGACAGAGCCACCTACGAGCAGTACTTC	CSAQKDRATYEQYF
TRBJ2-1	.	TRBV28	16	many	TGTGCCAGCAGTTTTTGGGGAGAGGGCTCCTACAATGAGCAGTTCTTC	CASSFWGEGSYNEQFF
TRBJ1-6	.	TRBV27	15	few	TGTGCCAGCAGTCGGCGGTTGAGGCTAAATTCACCCCTCCACTTT	CASSRRLRLNSPLHF
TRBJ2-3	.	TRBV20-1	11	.	TGCAGTGCCCGGTACACAGATACGCAGTATTTT	CSARYTDTQYF
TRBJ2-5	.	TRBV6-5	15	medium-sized	TGTGCCAGCAGTTACGTTAGCGGAGGTCAAGAGACCCAGTACTTC	CASSYVSGGQETQYF
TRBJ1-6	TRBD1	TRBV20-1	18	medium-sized	TGCAGTGCTAGAGCGGGGGTAACCGGGACAGGGAGTAATTCACCCCTCCACTTT	CSARAGVTGTGSNSPLHF
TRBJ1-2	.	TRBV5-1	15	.	TGCGCCAGCAGCAAGATACCCCCAGGGGATTATGGCTACACCTTC	CASSKIPPGDYGYTF
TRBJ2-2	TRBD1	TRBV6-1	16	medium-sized	TGTGCCAGCAGCCCTGGGACAGAGGAGAACACCGGGGAGCTGTTTTTT	CASSPGTEENTGELFF
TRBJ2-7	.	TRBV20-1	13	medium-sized	TGCAGTGCTAGAGGACTAGGACAATACGAGCAGTACTTC	CSARGLGQYEQYF
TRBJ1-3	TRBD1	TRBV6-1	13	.	TGTGCCAGTGACAGGGGGTTCGGAAACACCATATATTTT	CASDRGFGNTIYF
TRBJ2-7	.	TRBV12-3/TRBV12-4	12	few	TGTGCCACTTCGGAGGGCCTGTACGAGCAGTACTTC	CATSEGLYEQYF
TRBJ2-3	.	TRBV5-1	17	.	TGCGCCAGCCTCGCTGGGGGCGGGAGTGCCCTCACAGATACGCAGTATTTT	CASLAGGGSALTDTQYF
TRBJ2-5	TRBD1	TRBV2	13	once	TGTGCCAGCAGTCGGGACAGGGGGGAGACCCAGTACTTC	CASSRDRGETQYF
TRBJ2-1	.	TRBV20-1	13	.	TGCAGTGCTACGCGGCCTTTAAACAACGATCAGTTCTTC	CSATRPLNNDQFF
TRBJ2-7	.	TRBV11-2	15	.	TGTGCCAGCAGTCATGAGCAGGGTTCTGAGTACGAGCAGTACTTC	CASSHEQGSEYEQYF
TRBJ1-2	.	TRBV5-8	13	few	TGTGCCAGCAGCTTGGATGAAGACGCCGGCTACACCTTC	CASSLDEDAGYTF
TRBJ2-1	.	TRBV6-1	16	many	TGTGCCAGCATTCTTGATCCCCGTAGCTCCTACAATGAGCAGTTCTTC	CASILDPRSSYNEQFF
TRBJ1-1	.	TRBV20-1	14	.	TGCAGTGCTTATACAAACAGGGTGGACACTGAAGCTTTCTTT	CSAYTNRVDTEAFF
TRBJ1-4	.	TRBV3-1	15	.	TGTGCCAGCAGCCAGGCCCCGGGACATGGTGAAAAACTGTTTTTT	CASSQAPGHGEKLFF
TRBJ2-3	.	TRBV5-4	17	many	TGTGCCAGCAGCTTGGCCAGCTTCGGAGGCAGCACAGATACGCAGTATTTT	CASSLASFGGSTDTQYF
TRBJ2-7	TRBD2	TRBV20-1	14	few	TGCAGTGCTAGAACACTAGCGGGGGCCTACGAGCAGTACTTC	CSARTLAGAYEQYF
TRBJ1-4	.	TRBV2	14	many	TGTGCCAGCAGTGATATTCTCGTGGGCCTAGAACTGTTTTTT	CASSDILVGLELFF
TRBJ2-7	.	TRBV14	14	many	TGTGCCAGCAGCCACACAGGGAGAATCTACGAGCAGTACTTC	CASSHTGRIYEQYF
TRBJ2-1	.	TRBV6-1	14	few	TGTGCCAGCAGTCCATCGGGATTCCACAATGAGCAGTTCTTC	CASSPSGFHNEQFF
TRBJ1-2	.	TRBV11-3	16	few	TGTGCCAGCAGCCGGTCCTTGGGCCCCGGTGGGGATGGCTACACCTTC	CASSRSLGPGGDGYTF
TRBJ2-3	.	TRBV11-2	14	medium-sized	TGTGCCAGCACCCCCCCTGGGGGCACAGATACGCAGTATTTT	CASTPPGGTDTQYF
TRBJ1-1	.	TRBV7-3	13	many	TGTGCCAGCAGCTTAAATAGGAACACTGAAGCTTTCTTT	CASSLNRNTEAFF
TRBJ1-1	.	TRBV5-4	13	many	TGTGCCAGCAGCCCCCGACAGAACACTGAAGCTTTCTTT	CASSPRQNTEAFF
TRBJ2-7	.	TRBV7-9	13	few	TGTGCCAGCAACCCTTCCCAGGGGAACGAGCAGTACTTC	CASNPSQGNEQYF
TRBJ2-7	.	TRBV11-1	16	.	TGTGCCAGCAGCCCACCTGGACAGTATCGTTCCTACGAGCAGTACTTC	CASSPPGQYRSYEQYF
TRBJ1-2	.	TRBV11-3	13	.	TGTGCCAGCAGCTTTTTTTGGTCAGATGGCTACACCTTC	CASSFFWSDGYTF
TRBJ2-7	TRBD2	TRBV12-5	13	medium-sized	TGTGCTTCATCTAGCGGGAGTCCCCACGAGCAGTACTTC	CASSSGSPHEQYF
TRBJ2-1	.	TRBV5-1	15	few	TGCGCCAGCAGCTTGGGACACAGCTCCTACAATGAGCAGTTCTTC	CASSLGHSSYNEQFF
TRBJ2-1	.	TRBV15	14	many	TGTGCCACCAGCACAGCTAGCTCCTACAATGAGCAGTTCTTC	CATSTASSYNEQFF
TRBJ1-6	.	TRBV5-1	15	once	TGCGCCAGCAGGCGGTCCGGGGGTGGTAATTCACCCCTCCACTTT	CASRRSGGGNSPLHF
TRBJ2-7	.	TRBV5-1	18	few	TGCGCCAGCAGCTTGGGTGTTACTAAGGCGTTACGGGGTCTCGAGCAGTACTTC	CASSLGVTKALRGLEQYF
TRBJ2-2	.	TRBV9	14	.	TGTGCCAGCAGCGACCCGACTGTCACCGGGGAGCTGTTTTTT	CASSDPTVTGELFF
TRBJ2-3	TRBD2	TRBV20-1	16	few	TGCAGTGCTAGAGATCGGGACTATCCCAGCACAGATACGCAGTATTTT	CSARDRDYPSTDTQYF
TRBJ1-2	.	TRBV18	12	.	TGTGCCAGCTCACCAGAAGGGTTTGGCTACACCTTC	CASSPEGFGYTF
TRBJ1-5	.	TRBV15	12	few	TGTGCCACCAGCCCCGGGTACCAGCCCCAGCATTTT	CATSPGYQPQHF
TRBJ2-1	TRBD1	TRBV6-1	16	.	TGTGCCAGCAGTGAAGGACAGGGTGGCCCCTACAATGAGCAGTTCTTC	CASSEGQGGPYNEQFF
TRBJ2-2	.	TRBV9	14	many	TGTGCCAGCAGCGCGGAAGGGGAGGCCGGGGAGCTGTTTTTT	CASSAEGEAGELFF
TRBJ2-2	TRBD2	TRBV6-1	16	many	TGTGCCAGCAGTGAACTAGCGGGAATGGACACCGGGGAGCTGTTTTTT	CASSELAGMDTGELFF
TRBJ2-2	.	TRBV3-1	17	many	TGTGCCAGCAGCCCGGGGATGAGGCGGAGGAACACCGGGGAGCTGTTTTTT	CASSPGMRRRNTGELFF
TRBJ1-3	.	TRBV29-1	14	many	TGCAGCGTCTCATCTCGGTTCTCTGGAAACACCATATATTTT	CSVSSRFSGNTIYF
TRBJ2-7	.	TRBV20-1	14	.	TGCAGTGCGAGCGTCCCAGGGGCCAGGGACGAGCAGTACTTC	CSASVPGARDEQYF
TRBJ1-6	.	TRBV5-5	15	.	TGTGCCAGCAACCGGCATGGAGTGTGGAATTCACCCCTCCACTTT	CASNRHGVWNSPLHF
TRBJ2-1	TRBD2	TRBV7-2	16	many	TGTGCCAGCAGCTCCCCACGGGGGGTTGGGTACAATGAGCAGTTCTTC	CASSSPRGVGYNEQFF
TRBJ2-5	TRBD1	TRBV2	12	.	TGTGCCAGCGGACAGGACCAAGAGACCCAGTACTTC	CASGQDQETQYF
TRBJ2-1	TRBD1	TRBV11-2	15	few	TGTGCCAGCAGCTTAGGGGACAGCTCCTACAATGAGCAGTTCTTC	CASSLGDSSYNEQFF
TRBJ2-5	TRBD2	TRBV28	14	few	TGTGCCAGCAGTTCTAGCGGACCCCAAGAGACCCAGTACTTC	CASSSSGPQETQYF
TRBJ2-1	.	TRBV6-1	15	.	TGTGCCAGCAGCAAACAGGGAGAGTCCTACAATGAGCAGTTCTTC	CASSKQGESYNEQFF